This TCR beta chain was observed in a study of metastatic and nonmetastatic thyroid tumors. TCRdb re-clonotyped the PCR reads via MiXCR. The table shows approximately 38,000 clones, with approximately 16% occurring only once. Prior to thyroid surgery, none of the patients had received any treatment. This clone was seen ten or more times. J gave up 0 bases and V 5 bases, and 5 bases lay outside the gene matches. The CDR3 runs to 14 residues. CDR1 is DFQATT, CDR2 SNEGSKA, per germline (reference sequence). This chain links TRBV20-1 with TRBJ2-3; 7 bases agree with TRBD1. This receptor was taken from a female donor with papillary thyroid cancer or a benign thyroid nodule (not recorded which). Some clones in this sample may be carry-over from other donors' samples. What was sequenced was tumor tissue. In DNA, the CDR3 is TGCAGTGCTCGACAGGGTCCTAGCACAGATACGCAGTATTTT. Translated, it gives CSARQGPSTDTQYF.